The 15 T cell receptor beta chains below were found in one sample sequenced in a study of CD8 T cells in Susac syndrome. Reverse transcription of about 0.45 to 1 ug RNA was carried out with random hexamers. TCRdb recomputed calls from the immunoSEQ multiplex PCR reads with MiXCR, one row per CDR3 protein. The sample consists of 150,000 or so distinct CDR3 sequences, approximately 96% of them appearing once. Sequenced sample: CD4+ T cells from PBMCs. These receptors all stem from a human donor with Susac syndrome.

The chain uses TRBV6-5 and TRBJ2-3, with D hard to call. The germline gives CDR1 MNHEY, CDR2 SVGAGI. V gave up 6 bases and J gave up 2 bases, with 12 bases separating them. The CDR3 totals 14 residues. CDR3 coding DNA: TGTGCCAGCAGCCCCGTAGGGCCCACAGATACGCAGTATTTT. The encoded protein is CASSPVGPTDTQYF.

The genes are TRBV29-1 and TRBJ2-1, with no clear D. Trimming stripped 3 bases from V and 5 bases from J, with 8 bases between. The CDR3 has 12 amino acids. Germline loops: CDR1 SQVTM, CDR2 ANQGSEA. The CDR3 DNA is TGCAGCGTTGAGGGCAGCCACAATGAGCAGTTCTTC. Residues: CSVEGSHNEQFF.

The V call is TRBV6-6, the J call TRBJ2-3, with 13 bases fitting TRBD2. Germline V gives CDR1 MNHNY, CDR2 SVGAGI (reference sequence). This CDR3 has 16 residues. V shed 6 bases, J shed 6 bases, and the junction held 9 bases outside the gene matches. CDR3 DNA: TGTGCCAGCAGCAGACTAGCGGGGGGCCGAGAGGATACGCAGTATTTT. Encoded protein: CASSRLAGGREDTQYF.

The chain recombines TRBV18 with TRBJ2-1; the match to TRBD2 covers 8 bases. With 3 bases clipped from V and 5 bases from J, the junction kept 9 bases outside the gene matches. Germline V CDR1 and CDR2: KGHSH, LQKENI. The CDR3 is made up of 16 amino acids. CDR3: CASSPVRGLGDNEQFF. The CDR3 nucleotides are TGTGCCAGCTCACCGGTCAGGGGACTAGGTGACAATGAGCAGTTCTTC. Full variable domain (outside the CDR3, taken from reference TRBV18 and TRBJ2-1): NAGVMQNPRHLVRRRGQEARLRCSPMKGHSHVYWYRQLPEEGLKFMVYLQKENIIDESGMPKERFSAEFPKEGPSILRIQQVVRGDSAAYFCASSPVRGLGDNEQFFGPGTRLTVL.

The CDR3 DNA reads TGTGCCAGCAGCCGAACCATAGCGGGGGGGCTCACAGATACGCAGTATTTT. Its protein product is CASSRTIAGGLTDTQYF. This rearrangement joins TRBV7-2 to TRBJ2-3, with TRBD2 matching over 11 bases. Germline V lookup: CDR1 SGHTA, CDR2 FQGNSA. J was trimmed by 2 bases and V by 5 bases; bases with no gene match: 9. The CDR3 consists of 17 residues.

This chain joins TRBV14 and TRBJ1-2; the D gene is possibly TRBD1 (6 bases). Germline assignment: CDR1 SGHDN and CDR2 FVKESK. The CDR3 length is 16 residues. V lost 3 bases to trimming and J lost 6 bases, with 20 bases between them. CDR3 loop: CASSHSARGRGDGYTF. In nucleotides, the CDR3 is TGTGCCAGCAGCCACTCTGCGAGGGGCAGGGGTGATGGCTACACCTTC.

The rearrangement uses TRBV3-1 and TRBJ2-1; 9 bases agree with TRBD2. With V trimmed by 5 bases and J by 6 bases, 8 bases remained unmatched. This CDR3 is 15 amino acids long. CDR1 LGHDT and CDR2 YNNKEL come from the germline V gene (reference sequence). CDR3 in amino acids: CASSASGTSFNEQFF. DNA for the CDR3: TGTGCCAGCAGCGCGTCCGGGACTAGCTTCAATGAGCAGTTCTTC.

This clonotype showed up just once. The V call is TRBV12-3 or TRBV12-4, the J call TRBJ2-7; 12 nucleotides line up with TRBD2. Germline trimming cut 5 bases from V and 5 bases from J; bases unmatched to any gene: 10. This CDR3 region has 16 residues. The CDR3 spells CASSPTSGGTGNEQYF. The DNA for the CDR3 is TGTGCCAGCAGTCCGACTAGCGGGGGAACTGGTAACGAGCAGTACTTC.

J is TRBJ1-2 and V is TRBV11-2; the D is unclear. Germline V gene lookup returns CDR1 SGHAT and CDR2 FQNNGV. There are 15 residues in the CDR3. Trimming stripped 5 bases from V and 4 bases from J, with 17 bases between. DNA of the CDR3: TGTGCCAGCAGCCCCCACCTCGGGCAGGCCTATGGCTACACCTTC. Protein sequence: CASSPHLGQAYGYTF.

The chain links TRBV7-6 to TRBJ2-3, with 7 bases identical to TRBD2. Germline V CDR1 and CDR2: SGHVS, FNYEAQ. V lost 1 base and J lost 2; bases outside the gene matches: 6. The CDR3 runs to 16 residues. In DNA form, the CDR3 reads TGTGCCAGCAGCTTAGGCGTGGGAGGGGACACAGATACGCAGTATTTT. Translation gives CASSLGVGGDTDTQYF.

The chain combines TRBV12-3 or TRBV12-4 with TRBJ2-7; TRBD1 aligns across 8 bases. V lost 5 bases to trimming and J lost 5 bases; unmatched junction nucleotides: 8. This CDR3 region has 14 residues. CDR3 sequence reads: CASSRDRYFHEQYF. DNA of the CDR3: TGTGCCAGCAGTAGGGACAGGTACTTCCACGAGCAGTACTTC.

The genes are TRBV29-1 and TRBJ2-7; D is unclear. CDR1 and CDR2 (germline): SQVTM, ANQGSEA. This CDR3 has 11 amino acids. V shed 5 bases and J shed 2 bases, with 7 bases lying between them. CDR3 sequence (DNA): TGCAGCGTTCTCGTAGCCTACGAGCAGTACTTC. This sequence encodes CSVLVAYEQYF.

The J gene is TRBJ1-1, the V gene TRBV5-6, with a tentative D call TRBD1 (5 bases). V shed 4 bases and J shed 6 bases, with 28 bases lying between them. From germline, CDR1 is SGHDT and CDR2 YYEEEE. The CDR3 contains 18 residues. The CDR3 is CASSRYPGTFSGFAEAFF. CDR3 nucleotides: TGTGCCAGCAGCCGTTATCCCGGGACCTTCAGTGGGTTCGCTGAAGCTTTCTTT.

The chain uses TRBV5-1 and TRBJ2-4, with D possibly being TRBD2 (6 bases). CDR1 and CDR2 from the germline V gene are SGHRS and YFSETQ. This CDR3 has 16 residues. Between the trimmed V and J ends, which lost 0 bases and 6 bases, there was a span of 16 bases. The CDR3 loop is CASSLEGGTGRNIQYF. CDR3 DNA: TGCGCCAGCAGCTTGGAAGGAGGGACGGGAAGAAACATTCAGTACTTC.

The chain links TRBV29-1 to TRBJ2-5, with D unclear. V was clipped by 2 bases and J by 5 bases, with 6 bases between them. Germline CDR1 is SQVTM and CDR2 is ANQGSEA. The CDR3 runs 11 residues. This chain's CDR3 is CSVESRETQYF. The CDR3 DNA is TGCAGCGTTGAATCACGGGAGACCCAGTACTTC.